A selection of T cell receptor beta chains follows, all from one sample in a study of blood T cell repertoires in COVID-19. Profiling relied on immunoSEQ multiplex PCR, and the TCRdb table lists in-frame clones only, not all of them. Among nearly 200,000 clones listed, just under 85% were seen once. The sample consisted of peripheral blood. The source of these receptors is a human donor with acute or convalescent COVID-19. The donor label of this sample is uncertain. Both conserved end residues are part of each CDR3. A D gene is named only where the DNA matches it firmly. Part of the rows lack a size; the others show once, few, many or a class for expanded clones.

abundance	v_gene	j_gene	d_gene	CDR3aa	CDR3nt
once	TRBV7-6	TRBJ1-1	-	CASSLARGDTEAFF	TGTGCCAGCAGCTTAGCGCGCGGGGACACTGAAGCTTTCTTT
-	TRBV12-3/TRBV12-4	TRBJ2-3	-	CASSVDTQYF	TGTGCCAGCAGCGTAGATACGCAGTATTTT
-	TRBV30	TRBJ1-3	TRBD1	CAWRGQGAYGNTIYF	TGTGCCTGGAGGGGACAGGGGGCATATGGAAACACCATATATTTT
-	TRBV4-2	TRBJ2-7	-	CASSQDWGGAYEQYF	TGTGCCAGCAGCCAAGATTGGGGCGGGGCCTACGAGCAGTACTTC
-	TRBV6-2/TRBV6-3	TRBJ2-2	-	CASSFSQGRWTGELFF	TGTGCCAGCAGTTTTAGCCAGGGGCGATGGACCGGGGAGCTGTTTTTT
-	TRBV12-3/TRBV12-4	TRBJ2-5	-	CASSLRQETQYF	TGTGCCAGCAGTTTGCGCCAAGAGACCCAGTACTTC
-	TRBV28	TRBJ2-6	TRBD1	CAGQGSGANVLTF	TGTGCCGGACAGGGCTCTGGGGCCAACGTCCTGACTTTC
-	TRBV7-2	TRBJ2-3	-	CASSSFTDTQYF	TGTGCCAGCAGCTCCTTCACAGATACGCAGTATTTT
few	TRBV7-8	TRBJ1-3	TRBD1	CASSGTAGNTIYF	TGTGCCAGCAGTGGGACAGCGGGAAACACCATATATTTT
-	TRBV27	TRBJ1-4	-	CASSLMTGEKLFF	TGTGCCAGCAGTTTAATGACAGGTGAAAAACTGTTTTTT
-	TRBV9	TRBJ1-1	TRBD1	CASSPRTGSPEAFF	TGTGCCAGCAGCCCCCGGACAGGTTCCCCTGAAGCTTTCTTT
-	TRBV7-2	TRBJ2-3	-	CASSSGSTDTQYF	TGTGCCAGCAGCAGCGGGAGCACAGATACGCAGTATTTT
-	TRBV3-1/TRBV3-2	TRBJ1-3	-	CASSPPRGTGNTIYF	TGTGCCAGCAGCCCCCCGCGGGGGACTGGAAACACCATATATTTT
few	TRBV6-5	TRBJ2-1	-	CASSPSLAYNEQFF	TGTGCCAGCAGTCCCTCCCTAGCGTACAATGAGCAGTTCTTC
-	TRBV7-2	TRBJ1-3	TRBD1	CASSLLGTGFSGNTIYF	TGTGCCAGCAGCCTGCTTGGGACAGGGTTTTCTGGAAACACCATATATTTT
-	TRBV30	TRBJ1-1	-	CALSRDKNTEAFF	TGTGCCCTGAGCCGGGACAAGAACACTGAAGCTTTCTTT
once	TRBV7-2	TRBJ2-3	TRBD2	CASRSGRGGDTDTQYF	TGTGCCAGCCGTAGCGGGAGGGGGGGTGACACAGATACGCAGTATTTT
-	TRBV19	TRBJ2-5	TRBD1	CASSLGDRVNGETQYF	TGTGCCAGTAGTTTGGGGGACAGGGTTAATGGGGAGACCCAGTACTTC
-	TRBV6-1	TRBJ2-5	-	CASSEARSSGETQYF	TGTGCCAGCAGTGAAGCTAGATCGTCCGGGGAGACCCAGTACTTC
once	TRBV5-8	TRBJ2-3	TRBD2	CASSLWAGGEDTQYF	TGTGCCAGCAGCTTGTGGGCGGGGGGAGAGGATACGCAGTATTTT
-	TRBV29-1	TRBJ2-3	-	CSVETGRTDTQYF	TGCAGCGTTGAAACAGGACGCACAGATACGCAGTATTTT
-	TRBV5-1	TRBJ2-2	TRBD2	CASSTGLAGLNTGELFF	TGCGCCAGCAGCACGGGACTAGCGGGATTAAACACCGGGGAGCTGTTTTTT
-	TRBV7-3	TRBJ1-2	TRBD1	CASSPTPGQGTGYTF	TGTGCCAGCAGCCCAACACCGGGACAGGGTACTGGCTACACCTTC
-	TRBV5-1	TRBJ2-1	-	CASSFHFSYNEQFF	TGCGCCAGCAGCTTCCACTTCTCCTACAATGAGCAGTTCTTC
-	TRBV19	TRBJ2-5	TRBD2	CASSVTSGRSSETQYF	TGTGCCAGTAGTGTCACTAGCGGGAGAAGCTCCGAGACCCAGTACTTC
-	TRBV6-2/TRBV6-3	TRBJ2-7	-	CASSVTGRYEQYF	TGTGCCAGCAGTGTGACTGGCAGATACGAGCAGTACTTC